The 20 T cell receptor beta chains in this list originate from one sample, sequenced in a study of cytomegalovirus exposure and HLA in healthy donors. The data were produced by immunoSEQ multiplex PCR, yet TCRdb's version contains in-frame clones alone and is incomplete. Here the sample spans 52,000 or so clones, roughly 89% being singletons. The sample taken for sequencing was PBMCs. Receptors were obtained from a young woman in good health and CMV-seronegative.

V usage is TRBV7-3 and J usage is TRBJ2-3; weak D call: TRBD2 (5 bases). The germline V gene encodes CDR1 SGHTA and CDR2 FQGTGA. This CDR3 is built from 16 residues. Deletions cut 5 bases from V and 0 bases from J, with 15 bases between. The CDR3 loop reads CASSPGSTTSTDTQYF. In DNA form, the CDR3 reads TGTGCCAGCAGCCCGGGGTCCACTACGAGCACAGATACGCAGTATTTT.

This clone was counted between two and nine times. V and J are TRBV5-4 and TRBJ2-5, with TRBD2 matching 8 bases. CDR1 SGHNT and CDR2 YYREEE come from the germline V gene (reference sequence). CDR3 length: 18 residues. The V gene end was trimmed by 5 bases and the J gene end by 3 bases; junction bases not matched to a gene: 18. CDR3 loop: CASRLEAGGPPRKETQYF. The CDR3 DNA is TGTGCCAGCAGACTGGAGGCGGGGGGACCACCCCGTAAAGAGACCCAGTACTTC.

This clone was found a few times. V and J are TRBV9 and TRBJ2-2, with 11 bases identical to TRBD2. This CDR3 has 14 residues. Per germline, CDR1 SGDLS and CDR2 YYNGEE. J gave up 6 bases and V 3 bases, and 1 base lay outside the gene matches. The CDR3 sequence: CASSAGLAAGELFF. The DNA of the CDR3 is TGTGCCAGCAGCGCGGGACTAGCGGCCGGGGAGCTGTTTTTT.

The rearrangement links TRBV19 to TRBJ2-5; the match to TRBD2 covers 11 bases. The CDR3 totals 16 residues. The germline CDR1 and CDR2 sequences are LNHDA and SQIVND (reference sequence). Losses at the gene ends were 1 base for V and 4 bases for J; bases not matched to a gene: 5. This chain's CDR3 is CASSIVSGLAGETQYF. The CDR3 region has the DNA TGTGCCAGTAGTATAGTCTCTGGACTAGCGGGAGAGACCCAGTACTTC.

The V gene is TRBV5-3, the J gene TRBJ2-3; possibly TRBD2 for D (5 bases). TRBV5-3 is flagged as an ORF with uncertain function. The CDR3 is 18 residues long. The germline V and J ends were trimmed by 4 bases and 2 bases, with 23 bases remaining between them. The CDR3 loop is CARSAWMVGGLTTDTQYF. CDR3 nucleotide sequence: TGTGCCAGAAGCGCATGGATGGTGGGTGGACTTACCACAGATACGCAGTATTTT.

This clone appeared once. The V gene is TRBV27, the J gene TRBJ2-1, with D possibly being TRBD1 (5 bases). The CDR3 contains 13 residues. Trimming stripped 6 bases from V and 4 bases from J, with 10 bases between. In germline, CDR1 is MNHEY, CDR2 SMNVEV (reference sequence). The CDR3 region is CASSLDSYNEQFF. CDR3 DNA sequence: TGTGCCAGCAGCCTCGACAGTTACAATGAGCAGTTCTTC.

The CDR3 DNA follows: TGTGCCAGCAGCTTAGGGGGCCGGGGGATTACCCACCTACGAGGGCAGTACTTC. This sequence encodes CASSLGGRGITHLRGQYF. V and J are TRBV11-2 and TRBJ2-7; TRBD2 might be the D (6 bases). Germline CDR1 and CDR2: SGHAT and FQNNGV. The CDR3 has 18 residues. V shed 1 base and J shed 9 bases, with 28 bases lying between them. Full variable domain (rest looked up from reference TRBV11-2 and TRBJ2-7): EAGVAQSPRYKIIEKRQSVAFWCNPISGHATLYWYQQILGQGPKLLIQFQNNGVVDDSQLPKDRFSAERLKGVDSTLKIQPAKLEDSAVYLCASSLGGRGITHLRGQYFGPGTRLTVT.

The chain is built from TRBV5-6 and TRBJ2-1, with TRBD2 as a possible D gene (5 bases). Trimming removed 4 bases at V and 9 bases at J, with 14 bases between. This CDR3 contains 13 residues. The V gene's germline CDR1 is SGHDT and CDR2 YYEEEE. CDR3 in amino acids: CASSPGINVEQFF. The CDR3 DNA reads TGTGCCAGCAGCCCCGGGATTAATGTTGAGCAGTTCTTC.

The chain couples TRBV18 to TRBJ1-2; 7 nucleotides agree with TRBD1. The ends lost 3 bases at V and 0 bases at J; junction bases unmatched: 4. Germline assignment: CDR1 KGHSH and CDR2 LQKENI. The CDR3 loop spans 15 amino acids. CDR3 sequence: CASSPRDSSNYGYTF. In nucleotides, the CDR3 is TGTGCCAGCTCACCGCGGGACAGCTCTAACTATGGCTACACCTTC. The full variable domain, its missing parts supplied by reference TRBV18 and TRBJ1-2, is NAGVMQNPRHLVRRRGQEARLRCSPMKGHSHVYWYRQLPEEGLKFMVYLQKENIIDESGMPKERFSAEFPKEGPSILRIQQVVRGDSAAYFCASSPRDSSNYGYTFGSGTRLTVV.

The chain links TRBV19 to TRBJ2-5; 8 positions agree with TRBD1. The length of the CDR3 is 14 residues. Germline V gene lookup returns CDR1 LNHDA and CDR2 SQIVND (reference sequence). With V trimmed by 4 bases and J by 4 bases, 5 bases remained unmatched. CDR3: CASSTRQGIETQYF. The CDR3 DNA reads as TGTGCCAGTAGTACTCGACAGGGGATAGAGACCCAGTACTTC.

This chain joins TRBV5-5 and TRBJ1-1; D is undetermined. Looked up from germline, CDR1 is SGHKS and CDR2 is YYEKEE (reference sequence). The CDR3 length is 15 residues. Trimming cost V 5 bases and J 3 bases, with 17 bases left between them. The CDR3 reads CASSPEPYRDTEAFF. CDR3 nucleotides: TGTGCCAGCAGTCCGGAGCCTTATAGAGACACTGAAGCTTTCTTT.

J is TRBJ2-1 and V is TRBV19, with D maybe TRBD2 (6 bases). The CDR3 extends over 16 amino acids. The V end lost 0 bases, the J end lost 2 bases, and 11 bases lay between the germline ends. The V gene's germline CDR1 is LNHDA and CDR2 SQIVND (reference sequence). CDR3 in amino acids: CASSIDKAGTYNEQFF. The CDR3 DNA reads as TGTGCCAGTAGTATAGATAAAGCGGGCACCTACAATGAGCAGTTCTTC.

The chain employs TRBV2 and TRBJ2-2, with 7 bases matching TRBD2. V lost 6 bases, J lost 4 bases, and 5 bases stayed unmatched. Germline V gene sequence: CDR1 SNHLY, CDR2 FYNNEI. The CDR3 is 14 amino acids. CDR3 region: CASRWGEGTGELFF. CDR3 coding DNA: TGTGCCAGCAGGTGGGGGGAGGGCACCGGGGAGCTGTTTTTT.

The chain couples TRBV11-1 to TRBJ2-3; TRBD2 matches 11 bases. V lost 4 bases, J lost 2 bases, and 5 bases stayed unmatched. Germline assignment: CDR1 SGHAT and CDR2 FQDESV (reference sequence). The CDR3 sequence is 16 residues long. The CDR3 protein is CASSSGTSGYTDTQYF. The CDR3 DNA reads TGTGCCAGCAGCTCCGGGACTAGCGGATACACAGATACGCAGTATTTT.

This chain uses TRBV2 with TRBJ1-1, with 7 bases identical to TRBD1. CDR1 is SNHLY and CDR2 is FYNNEI in the germline V gene. This CDR3 spans 13 amino acids. V gave up 6 bases and J gave up 0 bases; unmatched junction bases: 1. As DNA, the CDR3 is TGTGCCAGCAGGGGACAGCTGAACACTGAAGCTTTCTTT. It codes for CASRGQLNTEAFF.

The rearrangement links TRBV11-3 to TRBJ2-1, with a weak D call TRBD2 (5 bases). Trimming shortened V by 1 base and J by 6 bases, and 13 bases separated the two germline ends. CDR1 and CDR2 from the germline V gene are SGHNT and YENEEA. The length of the CDR3 is 15 residues. CDR3 bases: TGTGCCAGCAGCTTAGGTGGGAGACACTCCAATGAGCAGTTCTTC. It is translated as CASSLGGRHSNEQFF.

This clone was counted a few times. The rearrangement uses TRBV5-1 and TRBJ2-4, with a weak D call TRBD1 (6 bases). The germline V gene encodes CDR1 SGHRS and CDR2 YFSETQ. The V end lost 1 base, the J end lost 7 bases, and 12 bases lay between the germline ends. This CDR3 has 14 residues. The DNA of the CDR3 is TGCGCCAGCAGCTTGCAGGGGAGTGAGAACATTCAGTACTTC. This translates into CASSLQGSENIQYF.

The V call is TRBV5-5, the J call TRBJ2-3, with unresolved D. V was trimmed by 3 bases and J by 1 base, leaving 3 bases between them. The germline V gene has CDR1 SGHKS and CDR2 YYEKEE (reference sequence). The CDR3 runs to 12 residues. The CDR3 sequence: CASSSGTDTQYF. For the CDR3, the DNA is TGTGCCAGCAGCTCGGGCACAGATACGCAGTATTTT.

The chain has TRBV28 and TRBJ1-2, with D hard to call. The CDR3 length is 12 residues. Germline V lookup: CDR1 MDHEN, CDR2 SYDVKM. Trimming removed 5 bases from V and 0 bases from J, with 4 bases in between. CDR3 sequence (DNA): TGTGCCAGCAGTCAAACTAACTATGGCTACACCTTC. Its translation is CASSQTNYGYTF.

This sequence joins TRBV7-2 and TRBJ1-2; TRBD1 might be the D (5 bases). The V end lost 1 base, the J end lost 3 bases, and 15 bases lay between the germline ends. Germline V gene data show CDR1 as SGHTA and CDR2 as FQGNSA. The CDR3 is 16 amino acids. CDR3 bases: TGTGCCAGCAGCTTAGTGGCAGGGTTTTCGGACTATGGCTACACCTTC. Its protein product is CASSLVAGFSDYGYTF.